The clone carrying this TCR beta chain was counted only a few times. Its cognate antigen is unknown. The data were obtained in a study of blood T cells in healthy people across ages. Then a second PCR, running about 6 to 12 cycles, was carried out with a sample-barcoded 5' primer and a J-beta primer mix. In TCRdb, the 5' RACE reads were re-called with MiXCR into one record per CDR3 protein. Here the sample spans over 600,000 distinct CDR3 sequences, around 50% being singletons. Study outcomes and limitations: TCR beta diversity per million T cells fell roughly linearly with age.

Specimen: blood. This receptor was identified in an elderly man in good health.

CDR3 sequence (DNA): TGTGCCAGCAGACAAGACAGCCGTCAAGAGACCCAGTACTTC. As protein: CASRQDSRQETQYF. The chain links TRBV12-3 or TRBV12-4 to TRBJ2-5; weak D call: TRBD1 (5 bases). This CDR3 has 14 residues. V shed 6 bases and J shed 2 bases, with 13 bases lying between them.